The rows below give T cell receptor beta chains drawn from one sample of a study of vaccination and CD4 T cells after COVID-19. From the PCR reads, TCRdb called clonotypes with MiXCR, one entry per CDR3 protein. The sample carries several thousand distinct CDR3 sequences, 45% to 60% recorded once. No antigen has been assigned to these receptors. Sequenced material: CD4+ T cells from blood, cultured in vitro. The receptor set was obtained from a human donor who had recovered from COVID-19. Both conserved end residues are part of each CDR3. Some rows mark clone size as missing; the rest say once, few, many or name a class of expanded clone.

j_call: TRBJ2-7
cdr3_length: 14
clone_size: NA
v_call: TRBV28
cdr3_aa: CASSLSLGDYEQYF

j_call: TRBJ1-3
cdr3_length: 13
clone_size: NA
v_call: TRBV2
cdr3_aa: CASSGDPGNTIYF

j_call: TRBJ1-2
cdr3_length: 15
clone_size: NA
v_call: TRBV20-1
cdr3_aa: CSARGAPGPAGGYTF

j_call: TRBJ1-4
cdr3_length: 14
clone_size: NA
v_call: TRBV19
cdr3_aa: CASSMGQQNEKLFF

j_call: TRBJ1-2
cdr3_length: 14
clone_size: NA
v_call: TRBV21-1
cdr3_aa: CASSPRQRPYGYTF

j_call: TRBJ2-7
cdr3_length: 16
clone_size: once
v_call: TRBV27
cdr3_aa: CASSSGLKLSSYEQYF

j_call: TRBJ2-7
cdr3_length: 14
clone_size: once
v_call: TRBV24-1
cdr3_aa: CATSDFPASYEQYF

j_call: TRBJ1-1
cdr3_length: 14
clone_size: NA
v_call: TRBV5-1
cdr3_aa: CASSLGRRAEGAFF

j_call: TRBJ2-7
cdr3_length: 18
clone_size: NA
v_call: TRBV7-9
cdr3_aa: CASSRGLRTDLFTYEQYF

j_call: TRBJ1-6
cdr3_length: 15
clone_size: NA
v_call: TRBV20-1
cdr3_aa: CSASRDRGPYSPLHF

j_call: TRBJ1-6
cdr3_length: 17
clone_size: NA
v_call: TRBV15
cdr3_aa: CATSIGQGSSYNSPLHF

j_call: TRBJ2-2
cdr3_length: 17
clone_size: NA
v_call: TRBV20-1
cdr3_aa: CSAPPPGLAGGTGELFF

j_call: TRBJ2-1
cdr3_length: 19
clone_size: NA
v_call: TRBV19
cdr3_aa: CASSNRGQGAIRSYNEQFF

j_call: TRBJ2-1
cdr3_length: 18
clone_size: NA
v_call: TRBV7-8
cdr3_aa: CASSIPDRGKSSYNGQFF

j_call: TRBJ1-2
cdr3_length: 19
clone_size: NA
v_call: TRBV25-1
cdr3_aa: CASSETLLQGASGDYGYTF

j_call: TRBJ2-7
cdr3_length: 13
clone_size: NA
v_call: TRBV7-9
cdr3_aa: CAATGMSSYEQYF

j_call: TRBJ2-1
cdr3_length: 20
clone_size: few
v_call: TRBV15
cdr3_aa: CATSRPNRPGTSGSWNEQFF

j_call: TRBJ2-5
cdr3_length: 14
clone_size: NA
v_call: TRBV7-2
cdr3_aa: CASSLYGDQETQYF

j_call: TRBJ2-3
cdr3_length: 16
clone_size: NA
v_call: TRBV5-1
cdr3_aa: CASSLELTGGTDTQYF

j_call: TRBJ2-7
cdr3_length: 16
clone_size: NA
v_call: TRBV2
cdr3_aa: CASRGGFSGRSHEQYF

j_call: TRBJ2-2
cdr3_length: 13
clone_size: NA
v_call: TRBV20-1
cdr3_aa: CSATTAGVGELFF

j_call: TRBJ2-3
cdr3_length: 15
clone_size: few
v_call: TRBV20-1
cdr3_aa: CSAGLAGGPTDTQYF

j_call: TRBJ1-1
cdr3_length: 14
clone_size: NA
v_call: TRBV19
cdr3_aa: CASSRRPGATEAFF

j_call: TRBJ1-5
cdr3_length: 11
clone_size: few
v_call: TRBV20-1
cdr3_aa: CTRDGDQPQHF

j_call: TRBJ1-1
cdr3_length: 12
clone_size: NA
v_call: TRBV20-1
cdr3_aa: CSATEGLTEAFF

j_call: TRBJ1-5
cdr3_length: 14
clone_size: NA
v_call: TRBV30
cdr3_aa: CALDIYGGNQPQHF

j_call: TRBJ1-2
cdr3_length: 15
clone_size: few
v_call: TRBV19
cdr3_aa: CASSIDWTGGHGYTF

j_call: TRBJ2-5
cdr3_length: 16
clone_size: few
v_call: TRBV6-2/TRBV6-3
cdr3_aa: CASSPPAGVYQETQYF

j_call: TRBJ1-6
cdr3_length: 16
clone_size: few
v_call: TRBV20-1
cdr3_aa: CSARGSGGSKNSPLHF

j_call: TRBJ2-3
cdr3_length: 15
clone_size: few
v_call: TRBV7-6
cdr3_aa: CASSLMSGTADTQYF

j_call: TRBJ2-6
cdr3_length: 14
clone_size: NA
v_call: TRBV27
cdr3_aa: CASSLGAGANVLTF

j_call: TRBJ1-5
cdr3_length: 12
clone_size: few
v_call: TRBV20-1
cdr3_aa: CSARQSNQPQHF

j_call: TRBJ2-7
cdr3_length: 10
clone_size: few
v_call: TRBV20-1
cdr3_aa: CSAVSSRQYF

j_call: TRBJ1-5
cdr3_length: 17
clone_size: NA
v_call: TRBV18
cdr3_aa: CASSPGGSPRSTQPQHF

j_call: TRBJ2-7
cdr3_length: 15
clone_size: NA
v_call: TRBV7-9
cdr3_aa: CASSFALGRAYEQYF

j_call: TRBJ1-4
cdr3_length: 16
clone_size: few
v_call: TRBV15
cdr3_aa: CATSRGVIQGREKLFF

j_call: TRBJ1-5
cdr3_length: 13
clone_size: NA
v_call: TRBV30
cdr3_aa: CAWDPSQGQPQHF

j_call: TRBJ1-1
cdr3_length: 15
clone_size: NA
v_call: TRBV12-3/TRBV12-4
cdr3_aa: CASSPTLQGRTEAFF

j_call: TRBJ2-5
cdr3_length: 14
clone_size: NA
v_call: TRBV11-3
cdr3_aa: CASSLRTSGETQYF

j_call: TRBJ1-5
cdr3_length: 15
clone_size: NA
v_call: TRBV28
cdr3_aa: CASRPRTARDQPQHF

j_call: TRBJ2-1
cdr3_length: 16
clone_size: NA
v_call: TRBV24-1
cdr3_aa: CATSDRPDGAYNEQFF

j_call: TRBJ2-2
cdr3_length: 15
clone_size: NA
v_call: TRBV11-3
cdr3_aa: CASSLDRRGPGELFF

j_call: TRBJ1-2
cdr3_length: 12
clone_size: NA
v_call: TRBV7-2
cdr3_aa: CASAPGRHGYTF

j_call: TRBJ1-5
cdr3_length: 15
clone_size: NA
v_call: TRBV6-2/TRBV6-3
cdr3_aa: CASSMGQLGNQPQHF

j_call: TRBJ1-2
cdr3_length: 14
clone_size: medium-sized
v_call: TRBV7-9
cdr3_aa: CASSVTGGESGYTF

j_call: TRBJ1-1
cdr3_length: 15
clone_size: NA
v_call: TRBV11-2
cdr3_aa: CASSLDPGTGTEAFF

j_call: TRBJ1-2
cdr3_length: 15
clone_size: NA
v_call: TRBV7-9
cdr3_aa: CASSPGGTQNYGYTF